This T cell receptor (beta chain) was recovered during a study of OX40 agonist ivuxolimab in advanced cancers. TCRdb keeps only in-frame clones here, not all; method: immunoSEQ multiplex PCR. The table lists about 54,000 clones, 75% to 85% of them singletons. Per the germline V gene, CDR1 is LNHDA and CDR2 is SQIVND (reference sequence). This CDR3 has 14 residues. V was trimmed by 2 bases and J by 0 bases, leaving 8 bases between them. V gene TRBV19 combines with J gene TRBJ2-7; a possible D gene is TRBD2 (5 bases). This sample comprised CD4+ or CD8+ T cells sorted from blood, obtained in a trial of the OX40 agonist ivuxolimab. This receptor was taken from an adult with an advanced solid tumor such as melanoma, head and neck, liver or kidney cancer. CDR3 sequence: CASSITGSSYEQYF. The DNA for the CDR3 is TGTGCCAGTAGTATAACGGGGTCCTCCTACGAGCAGTACTTC. The full variable domain, rest sourced from reference TRBV19 and TRBJ2-7, is DGGITQSPKYLFRKEGQNVTLSCEQNLNHDAMYWYRQDPGQGLRLIYYSQIVNDFQKGDIAEGYSVSREKKESFPLTVTSAQKNPTAFYLCASSITGSSYEQYFGPGTRLTVT.